This section outlines one T cell receptor (beta chain) sequence together with its context. This record belongs to a study of OX40 agonist ivuxolimab in advanced cancers. Collection of blood occurred at baseline, at cycle 4 day 1, and at cycle 7 day 1. Here immunoSEQ multiplex PCR was the method, and the copy in TCRdb shows in-frame clones only, minus some. In the table there are more than 90,000 clones, less than 85% of which are singletons. The germline gives CDR1 MNHEY, CDR2 SMNVEV (reference sequence). Trimming pared 5 bases from V and 1 base from J, leaving 24 bases between. The CDR3 contains 18 residues.

The sample here was CD4+ or CD8+ T cells sorted from blood, taken in a trial of the OX40 agonist ivuxolimab. The clonotype originates from an adult with an advanced solid tumor such as melanoma, head and neck, liver or kidney cancer. The chain joins TRBV27 to TRBJ2-7, with a tentative D call TRBD2 (5 bases). The DNA for the CDR3 is TGTGCCAGCAGTATGGGCCTCGCACTGAATCGAGGGTCCTACGAGCAGTACTTC. Protein product: CASSMGLALNRGSYEQYF.